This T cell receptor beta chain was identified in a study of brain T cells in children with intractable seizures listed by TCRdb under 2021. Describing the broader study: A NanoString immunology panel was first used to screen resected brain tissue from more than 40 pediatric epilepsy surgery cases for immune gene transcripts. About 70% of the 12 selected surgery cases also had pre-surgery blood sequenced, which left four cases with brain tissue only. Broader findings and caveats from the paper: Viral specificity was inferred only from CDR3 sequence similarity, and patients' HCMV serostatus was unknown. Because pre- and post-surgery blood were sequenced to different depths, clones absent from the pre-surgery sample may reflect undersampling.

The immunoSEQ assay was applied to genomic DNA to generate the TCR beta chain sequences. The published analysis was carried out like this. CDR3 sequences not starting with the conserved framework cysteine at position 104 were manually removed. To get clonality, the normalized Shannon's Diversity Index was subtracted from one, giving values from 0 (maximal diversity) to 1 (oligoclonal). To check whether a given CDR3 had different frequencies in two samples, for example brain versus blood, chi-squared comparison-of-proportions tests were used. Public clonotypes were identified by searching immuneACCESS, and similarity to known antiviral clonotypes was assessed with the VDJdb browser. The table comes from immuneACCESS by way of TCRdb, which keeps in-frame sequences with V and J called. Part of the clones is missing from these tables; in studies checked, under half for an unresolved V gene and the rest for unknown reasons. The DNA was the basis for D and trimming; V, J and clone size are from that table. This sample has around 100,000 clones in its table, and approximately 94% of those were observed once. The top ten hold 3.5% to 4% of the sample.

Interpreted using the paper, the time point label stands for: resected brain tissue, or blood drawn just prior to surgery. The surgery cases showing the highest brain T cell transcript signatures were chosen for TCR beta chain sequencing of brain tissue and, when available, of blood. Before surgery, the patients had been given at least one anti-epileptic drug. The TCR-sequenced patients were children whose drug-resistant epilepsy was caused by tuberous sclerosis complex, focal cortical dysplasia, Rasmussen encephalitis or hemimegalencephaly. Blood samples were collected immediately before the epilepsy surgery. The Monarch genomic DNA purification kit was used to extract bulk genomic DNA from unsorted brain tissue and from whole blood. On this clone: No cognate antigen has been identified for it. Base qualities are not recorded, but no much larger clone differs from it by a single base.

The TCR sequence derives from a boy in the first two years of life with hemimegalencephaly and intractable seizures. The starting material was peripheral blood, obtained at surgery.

Here the CDR3 is given as CASSVDSGFLTGELFF. Read as DNA, the sequence is TGTGCCAGCAGCGTAGACTCAGGGTTTCTCACCGGGGAGCTGTTTTTT. Rearrangement joined TRBV9 to TRBJ2-2; perhaps TRBD1 is the D gene, with 5 bases matching. The V end loses 0 bases and the J end loses 4 bases, and a stretch of 13 bases separates them. The CDR3 covers 16 residues, taking in both the cysteine and the phenylalanine. Only the CDR3 part of the read is kept: 48 bases, read in frame from the first base. As encoded in the germline V gene, CDR1 is SGDLS while CDR2 is YYNGEE.